The 9 T cell receptor beta chains in this list originate from one sample, sequenced in a study of OX40 agonist ivuxolimab in advanced cancers. The method was immunoSEQ multiplex PCR; TCRdb's version includes in-frame clones alone and lacks a portion of them. The sample consists of some 77,000 clones, 65% to 85% of them appearing once. Sequences were derived from CD4+ or CD8+ T cells sorted from blood, sampled in a trial of the OX40 agonist ivuxolimab. The source of these receptors is an adult with an advanced solid tumor such as melanoma, head and neck, liver or kidney cancer.

The chain links TRBV10-3 to TRBJ1-2; a weak D match, TRBD1 (6 bases). The CDR3 contains 14 residues. Germline loops: CDR1 ENHRY, CDR2 SYGVKD. V was pared by 2 bases and J by 4 bases, with 11 bases between. CDR3 coding DNA: TGTGCCATCAGTGAGCTGGAGGGGGGCTATGGCTACACCTTC. It yields the protein CAISELEGGYGYTF.

The table lists this clone with a few counts. This sequence joins TRBV7-8 and TRBJ1-4, with D unclear. V lost 1 base and J 2 bases, leaving 5 bases between the germline ends. Germline V gives CDR1 SGHVS, CDR2 FQNEAQ. This CDR3 spans 14 amino acids. CDR3: CASSLETTNEKLFF. In DNA form, the CDR3 reads TGTGCCAGCAGCTTAGAGACTACTAATGAAAAACTGTTTTTT.

This sequence joins TRBV7-2 and TRBJ2-1; D is undetermined. Trimming cost V 2 bases and J 6 bases, with 8 bases left between them. The CDR3 sequence is 13 residues long. The V gene's germline CDR1 is SGHTA and CDR2 FQGNSA. CDR3 nucleotide sequence: TGTGCCAGCAGCTTATCCCGTCGCAATGAGCAGTTCTTC. Residues: CASSLSRRNEQFF.

This clone was seen a single time. The chain joins TRBV6-1 to TRBJ2-3, with 8 bases aligning to TRBD2. There are 15 residues in the CDR3. Germline-derived CDR1 and CDR2 are MNHNS and SASEGT. The V gene end was trimmed by 6 bases and the J gene end by 4 bases; junction bases not matched to a gene: 9. The CDR3 DNA sequence: TGTGCCAGCAGACCCGGCGGTAGCGGGGCAGATACGCAGTATTTT. Amino acids: CASRPGGSGADTQYF.

J is TRBJ2-5 and V is TRBV30; no clear D gene. The CDR3 contains 14 residues. CDR1 GTSNPN and CDR2 SVGIG come from the germline V gene (reference sequence). With 0 bases removed from V and 5 bases from J, the gap between germline ends came to 13 bases. This CDR3 reads CAWSVDGRAETQYF. Written as DNA, the CDR3 is TGTGCCTGGAGTGTCGACGGCCGGGCTGAGACCCAGTACTTC. Together with reference TRBV30 and TRBJ2-5, the CDR3 gives the full variable domain: SQTIHQWPATLVQPVGSPLSLECTVEGTSNPNLYWYRQAAGRGLQLLFYSVGIGQISSEVPQNLSASRPQDRQFILSSKKLLLSDSGFYLCAWSVDGRAETQYFGPGTRLLVL.

The chain employs TRBV5-1 and TRBJ1-2; D remains unclear. The CDR3 runs 15 residues. Germline V gene lookup returns CDR1 SGHRS and CDR2 YFSETQ. The ends were cut back, 1 base at V and 3 bases at J, with 13 bases in the middle. CDR3 sequence: CASSLFPGRDYGYTF. DNA of the CDR3: TGCGCCAGCAGCTTGTTCCCCGGGAGGGACTATGGCTACACCTTC.

The rearrangement uses TRBV6-5 and TRBJ2-7, with 7 bases lining up with TRBD2. J lost 6 bases, V lost 7 bases, and 3 bases had no gene match. The germline V gene encodes CDR1 MNHEY and CDR2 SVGAGI. This CDR3 contains 11 residues. CDR3 bases: TGTGCCAGCATCGCTAGCGGCGAGCAGTACTTC. It yields the protein CASIASGEQYF.

The rearrangement links TRBV10-3 to TRBJ1-3; tentatively, D is TRBD1 (5 bases). Trimming took 4 bases from V and 1 from J, leaving 11 bases between them. The CDR3 spans 15 residues. The germline CDR1 and CDR2 sequences are ENHRY and SYGVKD. The CDR3 reads CAISASQGSGNTIYF. The CDR3 region has the DNA TGTGCCATCAGTGCTTCTCAGGGATCTGGAAACACCATATATTTT.

The rearrangement links TRBV20-1 to TRBJ1-2; D not resolved. CDR3 length: 11 amino acids. The V and J ends lost 7 bases and 8 bases respectively, with 14 bases between them. Germline CDR1 is DFQATT and CDR2 is SNEGSKA (reference sequence). The CDR3 DNA reads as TGCAGTGTTGCGGACGGAGCAGGCTACACCTTC. Its translation is CSVADGAGYTF.